Sequencing of this T cell receptor beta chain was carried out in a study of T cell responses to AZD1222 COVID-19 vaccine. This CDR3 has 15 amino acids. Germline-derived CDR1 and CDR2 are LGHDT and YNNKEL (reference sequence). Trimming took 4 bases from V and 4 from J; bases not matched to a gene: 6. Using immunoSEQ multiplex PCR, the repertoire was profiled, and TCRdb retains in-frame clones only, with some absent. This table holds around 100,000 clones, 88% found once. This clonotype was sampled from an adult who received the AZD1222 COVID-19 vaccine. This sample comprised peripheral blood, obtained 28 days after the second AZD1222 dose. The chain uses TRBV3-1 (or the pseudogene TRBV3-2) and TRBJ2-3; 9 nucleotides line up with TRBD2. DNA of the CDR3: TGTGCCAGCAGCCCTTGGGGCGGGAGGGCAGATACGCAGTATTTT. Residues: CASSPWGGRADTQYF.